The 28 T cell receptor beta chains below all came from one sample that was sequenced in a study of shared clonotypes between healthy human individuals. Here immunoSEQ multiplex PCR was the method, and the copy in TCRdb shows in-frame clones only, minus some. The sample lists millions of clones, 85% to 95% occurring once. Specimen: naive CD4+ T cells from PBMCs. Noted subset: CD45RA+ positively selected. The source is a man between 18 and 29 years old in good health. Some clones in this sample may be carry-over from other donors' samples.

The J gene is TRBJ2-1, the V gene TRBV7-6; possible D gene TRBD1, 5 bases. The CDR3 consists of 15 residues. CDR1 and CDR2 (germline): SGHVS, FNYEAQ. The V and J ends lost 1 base and 7 bases respectively, with 14 bases between them. CDR3 in amino acids: CASSLVSAGPNEQFF. The CDR3 coding sequence is TGTGCCAGCAGCTTAGTTTCGGCAGGGCCAAATGAGCAGTTCTTC.

The chain uses TRBV19 and TRBJ2-7; a possible D gene is TRBD1 (6 bases). This CDR3 spans 15 amino acids. V was cut by 5 bases and J by 1 base, with 15 bases left in between. Germline-derived CDR1 and CDR2 are LNHDA and SQIVND (reference sequence). In DNA form, the CDR3 reads TGTGCCAGTAGTGGGTGGACAGCTCCTTCCTACGAGCAGTACTTC. Translated, it gives CASSGWTAPSYEQYF.

This chain joins TRBV5-1 and TRBJ2-5, with 12 bases fitting TRBD2. The CDR3 runs 16 residues. CDR1 is SGHRS, CDR2 YFSETQ, per germline. The junction had 9 bases not matched to a gene; V was cut back by 4 bases and J by 5 bases. The CDR3 nucleotides are TGCGCCAGCAGCACCTCATCCGGGACTAGCGGGGAGACCCAGTACTTC. The encoded protein is CASSTSSGTSGETQYF.

This clone has a single count. The gene calls are TRBV7-9 and TRBJ1-2, with no clear D. CDR1 and CDR2 (germline): SEHNR, FQNEAQ (reference sequence). Trimming took off 0 bases at V and 0 bases at J, with 8 bases between the two ends. The CDR3 is made up of 15 amino acids. Written as DNA, the CDR3 is TGTGCCAGCAGCTTAGCGGCCCCCTCTAACTATGGCTACACCTTC. This encodes CASSLAAPSNYGYTF.

This clone was detected only once. The J gene is TRBJ2-2, the V gene TRBV11-3; D tentatively fits TRBD1 or TRBD2 (5 bases each). CDR3 length equals 16 residues. Germline-derived CDR1 and CDR2 are SGHNT and YENEEA. V was clipped by 5 bases and J by 2 bases, with 15 bases between them. CDR3 DNA sequence: TGTGCCAGCAGCGAACAACCGGGACCCAACACCGGGGAGCTGTTTTTT. Residues: CASSEQPGPNTGELFF.

J is TRBJ2-7 and V is TRBV2; D is possibly TRBD1 or TRBD2 (5 bases each). The ends were cut back, 3 bases at V and 3 bases at J, with 9 bases in the middle. The CDR3 has 13 amino acids. Germline V gene sequence: CDR1 SNHLY, CDR2 FYNNEI. CDR3: CASSDQGVYEQYF. The CDR3 DNA follows: TGTGCCAGCAGTGACCAGGGAGTCTACGAGCAGTACTTC.

This rearrangement joins TRBV5-1 to TRBJ1-1; D call uncertain. Germline-derived CDR1 and CDR2 are SGHRS and YFSETQ. The CDR3 runs 15 residues. V gave up 5 bases and J gave up 10 bases, with 24 bases separating them. Here the CDR3 reads CASRSSPRPADVAFF. The CDR3 bases are TGCGCCAGCAGGTCAAGCCCTAGGCCCGCAGATGTAGCTTTCTTT.

This clone was detected only once. V is TRBV4-3 and J is TRBJ1-2; perhaps TRBD1 as D (6 bases). CDR3 length equals 14 residues. Trimming took 2 bases from V and 5 from J, leaving 12 bases between them. CDR1 and CDR2 (germline): LGHNA, YSLEER. CDR3 in amino acids: CASSQFRGGYGYTF. CDR3 sequence (DNA): TGCGCCAGCAGCCAATTCAGGGGTGGGTATGGCTACACCTTC.

The rearrangement joins TRBV2 to TRBJ1-2, with 7 bases matching TRBD1. Unmatched junction bases numbered 5, after V lost 5 bases and J lost 2 bases. The CDR3 loop spans 14 amino acids. Germline assignment: CDR1 SNHLY and CDR2 FYNNEI. CDR3 DNA: TGTGCCAGCAGTCACCGGGACAGCAACTATGGCTACACCTTC. This gives the protein CASSHRDSNYGYTF.

The J gene is TRBJ1-2, the V gene TRBV5-1, with D possibly being TRBD1 (6 bases). V lost 4 bases to trimming and J lost 8 bases, with 18 bases between them. Looked up from germline, CDR1 is SGHRS and CDR2 is YFSETQ. This CDR3 has 14 residues. CDR3 nucleotides: TGCGCCAGCAGCCCAGAGGCAGGGGTCGGCGGCTACACCTTC. The encoded protein is CASSPEAGVGGYTF.

V gene TRBV5-1 combines with J gene TRBJ2-3, with TRBD2 matching 7 bases. Germline V gene lookup returns CDR1 SGHRS and CDR2 YFSETQ. The CDR3 is 15 amino acids. V lost 1 base and J lost 6; bases outside the gene matches: 8. As DNA, the CDR3 is TGCGCCAGCAGCTTGAGCGGGACGGACGGCGATACGCAGTATTTT. It is translated as CASSLSGTDGDTQYF.

This rearrangement joins TRBV7-8 to TRBJ2-7; the match to TRBD1 covers 7 bases. The CDR3 has 15 residues. Per germline, CDR1 SGHVS and CDR2 FQNEAQ. J lost 4 bases, V lost 1 base, and 7 bases had no gene match. The CDR3 nucleotides read TGTGCCAGCAGCTTAGAGTCAGGACAGGCTTACGAGCAGTACTTC. Translating it yields CASSLESGQAYEQYF.

The J gene is TRBJ2-2, the V gene TRBV19, with 7 bases that match TRBD1. The CDR3 sequence is 16 residues long. Germline CDR1 LNHDA, CDR2 SQIVND (reference sequence). V was pared by 6 bases and J by 0 bases, with 7 bases of the junction left unmatched. Here the CDR3 DNA reads TGTGCCAGTAGCCGATTGGGGACAGCGAACACCGGGGAGCTGTTTTTT. Protein sequence: CASSRLGTANTGELFF. Looking up the rest from reference TRBV19 and TRBJ2-2 gives the full variable domain: DGGITQSPKYLFRKEGQNVTLSCEQNLNHDAMYWYRQDPGQGLRLIYYSQIVNDFQKGDIAEGYSVSREKKESFPLTVTSAQKNPTAFYLCASSRLGTANTGELFFGEGSRLTVL.

Comments on this clone: This specimen includes other DNA sequences encoding the same CDR3. The J gene is TRBJ2-3, the V gene TRBV5-4, with a tentative D call TRBD2 (6 bases). Germline V gives CDR1 SGHNT, CDR2 YYREEE (reference sequence). This CDR3 is 12 amino acids long. The ends were cut back, 4 bases at V and 6 bases at J, with 9 bases in the middle. DNA for the CDR3: TGTGCCAGCAGCCGCGGGACCGATACGCAGTATTTT. This codes for CASSRGTDTQYF.

V usage is TRBV19 and J usage is TRBJ2-7; TRBD2 matches at 9 bases. Germline V gene data show CDR1 as LNHDA and CDR2 as SQIVND (reference sequence). This CDR3 is 13 amino acids long. The junction had 10 bases not matched to a gene; V was cut back by 9 bases and J by 7 bases. In DNA form, the CDR3 reads TGTGCCAGCGCCCGACTAGCGGATGGGGAGCAGTACTTC. This encodes CASARLADGEQYF.

As regards this clone: This specimen includes other DNA sequences encoding the same CDR3. The chain joins TRBV5-1 to TRBJ1-1; D ambiguous. Germline CDR1 is SGHRS and CDR2 is YFSETQ. The V gene lost 4 bases and the J gene lost 2 bases, with 9 bases spanning the gap. The CDR3 runs to 13 residues. The CDR3 bases are TGCGCCAGCAGCCCAGGCCCAAACACTGAAGCTTTCTTT. Its protein product is CASSPGPNTEAFF.

This clone was detected once. V is TRBV20-1 and J is TRBJ2-1, with no clear D. The CDR3 is made up of 11 amino acids. V lost 1 base, J lost 10 bases, and 8 bases lay in between. Germline CDR1 and CDR2: DFQATT and SNEGSKA (reference sequence). The CDR3 DNA sequence: TGCAGTGCTAGAGGCGCCCCGGAGCAGTTCTTC. Its protein is CSARGAPEQFF.

The chain carries TRBV7-9 and TRBJ2-1, with 13 bases matching TRBD2. J was trimmed by 6 bases and V by 5 bases; bases with no gene match: 4. The CDR3 runs to 15 residues. Germline CDR1 SEHNR, CDR2 FQNEAQ (reference sequence). In nucleotides, the CDR3 is TGTGCCAGCAGCGATGGGACTAGCGGGATCAATGAGCAGTTCTTC. This encodes CASSDGTSGINEQFF.

The chain is built from TRBV15 and TRBJ2-7; 7 bases match TRBD2. With V trimmed by 0 bases and J by 5 bases, 10 bases remained unmatched. Germline assignment: CDR1 LNHNV and CDR2 YYDKDF (reference sequence). The CDR3 spans 16 residues. In DNA form, the CDR3 reads TGTGCCACCAGCAGAGATCGGCCCCGCGCGGGGGACGAGCAGTACTTC. Translating it yields CATSRDRPRAGDEQYF.

This clone was seen more than once but under ten times. The genes are TRBV15 and TRBJ1-5; the D is unclear. With 8 bases removed from V and 0 bases from J, the gap between germline ends came to 11 bases. CDR3 length: 14 amino acids. Germline CDR1 is LNHNV and CDR2 is YYDKDF (reference sequence). The CDR3 DNA is TGTGCCACCGAGCGGGGTTATAGCAATCAGCCCCAGCATTTT. Protein product: CATERGYSNQPQHF.

The V gene is TRBV2, the J gene TRBJ1-3; no clear D gene. This CDR3 has 13 residues. Germline V gene lookup returns CDR1 SNHLY and CDR2 FYNNEI. V was trimmed by 4 bases and J by 2 bases, leaving 6 bases between them. The CDR3 region is CASSGHPGNTIYF. In DNA form, the CDR3 reads TGTGCCAGCAGTGGACACCCTGGAAACACCATATATTTT.

The chain couples TRBV4-1 to TRBJ2-7; 8 bases agree with TRBD2. In germline, CDR1 is MGHRA, CDR2 YSYEKL. Trimming removed 0 bases from V and 1 base from J; junction bases left unmatched: 8. This CDR3 has 17 residues. CDR3 amino acids: CASSQEFRLAQSYEQYF. The CDR3 DNA sequence: TGCGCCAGCAGCCAAGAATTTAGACTAGCGCAATCCTACGAGCAGTACTTC.

The V and J genes are TRBV29-1 and TRBJ1-2, with D tentatively TRBD1 (6 bases). V lost 4 bases and J 4 bases, leaving 19 bases between the germline ends. This CDR3 spans 15 amino acids. Germline assignment: CDR1 SQVTM and CDR2 ANQGSEA. DNA for the CDR3: TGCAGCGTTGGGGCTAGTCGGGGGGCGAGCTATGGCTACACCTTC. It encodes CSVGASRGASYGYTF.

The genes are TRBV7-6 and TRBJ2-1; possible D gene TRBD2, 6 bases. The CDR3 covers 14 residues. The V and J ends lost 5 bases and 6 bases respectively, with 14 bases between them. Germline CDR1 SGHVS, CDR2 FNYEAQ. DNA for the CDR3: TGTGCCAGCAGCGGAGCCCGGGAGAGCAATGAGCAGTTCTTC. Protein product: CASSGARESNEQFF. The entire variable domain, with the rest obtained from reference TRBV7-6 and TRBJ2-1, is as follows: GAGVSQSPRYKVTKRGQDVALRCDPISGHVSLYWYRQALGQGPEFLTYFNYEAQQDKSGLPNDRFSAERPEGSISTLTIQRTEQRDSAMYRCASSGARESNEQFFGPGTRLTVL.

The chain carries TRBV27 and TRBJ1-1; 9 bases line up with TRBD1. This CDR3 region has 18 residues. Unmatched junction bases numbered 12, after V lost 3 bases and J lost 1 base. Germline-derived CDR1 and CDR2 are MNHEY and SMNVEV (reference sequence). CDR3 residues: CASSFLLYRGRQNTEAFF. CDR3 coding DNA: TGTGCCAGCAGTTTCTTGTTGTACAGGGGGCGACAGAACACTGAAGCTTTCTTT.

Concerning this clone: Other DNA sequences in this sample translate to the same CDR3. The genes are TRBV5-1 and TRBJ2-5; 13 nucleotides match TRBD2. V lost 7 bases to trimming and J lost 5 bases; unmatched junction nucleotides: 8. Looked up from germline, CDR1 is SGHRS and CDR2 is YFSETQ. CDR3 length: 15 amino acids. The CDR3 nucleotides are TGCGCCAGCGGACCGGGACTAGCGGGGCGGGAGACCCAGTACTTC. Encoded protein: CASGPGLAGRETQYF. The full variable domain, completed using reference TRBV5-1 and TRBJ2-5, is KAGVTQTPRYLIKTRGQQVTLSCSPISGHRSVSWYQQTPGQGLQFLFEYFSETQRNKGNFPGRFSGRQFSNSRSEMNVSTLELGDSALYLCASGPGLAGRETQYFGPGTRLLVL.

The rearrangement links TRBV20-1 to TRBJ2-7; 12 nucleotides agree with TRBD2. Per germline, CDR1 DFQATT and CDR2 SNEGSKA (reference sequence). This CDR3 has 11 residues. The CDR3 spells CSRTSGDEQYF. CDR3 DNA: TGCAGCCGGACTAGCGGGGACGAGCAGTACTTC.

The chain uses TRBV7-9 and TRBJ2-7; D ambiguous. Germline CDR1 SEHNR, CDR2 FQNEAQ (reference sequence). V lost 4 bases to trimming and J lost 1 base, with 8 bases between them. This CDR3 comprises 13 residues. In DNA, the CDR3 is TGTGCCAGCAGCTCAGACGCTTCCTACGAGCAGTACTTC. Protein: CASSSDASYEQYF. The full variable domain, its missing parts supplied by reference TRBV7-9 and TRBJ2-7, is DTGVSQNPRHKITKRGQNVTFRCDPISEHNRLYWYRQTLGQGPEFLTYFQNEAQLEKSRLLSDRFSAERPKGSFSTLEIQRTEQGDSAMYLCASSSDASYEQYFGPGTRLTVT.